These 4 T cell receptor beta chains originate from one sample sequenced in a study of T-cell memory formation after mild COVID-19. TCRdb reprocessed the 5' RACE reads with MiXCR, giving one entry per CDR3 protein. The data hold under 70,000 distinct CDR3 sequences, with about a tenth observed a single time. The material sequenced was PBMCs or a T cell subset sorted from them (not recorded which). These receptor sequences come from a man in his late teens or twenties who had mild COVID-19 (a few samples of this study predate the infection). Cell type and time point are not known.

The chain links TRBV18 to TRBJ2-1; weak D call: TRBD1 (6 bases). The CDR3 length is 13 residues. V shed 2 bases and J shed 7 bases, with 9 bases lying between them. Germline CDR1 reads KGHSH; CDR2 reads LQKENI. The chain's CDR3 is CASSPNQGNEQFF. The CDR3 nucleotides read TGTGCCAGCTCACCAAATCAGGGGAATGAGCAGTTCTTC.

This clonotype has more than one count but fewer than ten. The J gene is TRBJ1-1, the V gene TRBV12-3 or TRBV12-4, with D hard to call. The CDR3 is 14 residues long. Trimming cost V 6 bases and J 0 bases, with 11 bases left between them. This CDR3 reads CASSFQGMNTEAFF. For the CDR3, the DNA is TGTGCCAGCAGCTTTCAAGGGATGAACACTGAAGCTTTCTTT.

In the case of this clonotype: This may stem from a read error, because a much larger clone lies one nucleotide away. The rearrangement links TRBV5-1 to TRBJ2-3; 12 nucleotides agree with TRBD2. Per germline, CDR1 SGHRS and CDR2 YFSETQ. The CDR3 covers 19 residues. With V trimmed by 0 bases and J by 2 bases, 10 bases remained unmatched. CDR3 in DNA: TGCGCCAGCAGCTTGGCTCTTCTAGCGGGGGGGCTGATCACAGATACGCAGTATTTT. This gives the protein CASSLALLAGGLITDTQYF.

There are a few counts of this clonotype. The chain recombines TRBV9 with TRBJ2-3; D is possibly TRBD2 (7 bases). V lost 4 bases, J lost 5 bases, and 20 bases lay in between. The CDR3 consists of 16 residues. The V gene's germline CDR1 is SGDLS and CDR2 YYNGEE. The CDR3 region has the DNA TGTGCCAGCAGCCCAGGGGCCAGCGGGGATGGAGATACGCAGTATTTT. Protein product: CASSPGASGDGDTQYF.